These 18 T cell receptor beta chains originate from one sample sequenced in a study of T cell responses to AZD1222 COVID-19 vaccine. Sequencing used immunoSEQ multiplex PCR; TCRdb keeps in-frame clones, though not all of them. The sample records roughly 130,000 clones, roughly 88% being singletons. The source material was peripheral blood, sampled on day 0 of AZD1222 vaccination. These receptors were obtained from an adult in good health.

This clone occurred once. The J gene is TRBJ1-2, the V gene TRBV29-1; a weak D match, TRBD1 (5 bases). Looked up from germline, CDR1 is SQVTM and CDR2 is ANQGSEA. V shed 5 bases and J shed 3 bases, with 16 bases lying between them. This CDR3 has 14 residues. In DNA form, the CDR3 reads TGCAGCGTTCGGACCGATGGGACCCACTATGGCTACACCTTC. This translates into CSVRTDGTHYGYTF. The full variable domain, rest sourced from reference TRBV29-1 and TRBJ1-2, is SAVISQKPSRDICQRGTSLTIQCQVDSQVTMMFWYRQQPGQSLTLIATANQGSEATYESGFVIDKFPISRPNLTFSTLTVSNMSPEDSSIYLCSVRTDGTHYGYTFGSGTRLTVV.

The V call is TRBV30, the J call TRBJ1-4; D unresolved. CDR3 length equals 15 residues. Germline assignment: CDR1 GTSNPN and CDR2 SVGIG (reference sequence). The germline V and J ends were trimmed by 2 bases and 8 bases, with 18 bases remaining between them. The CDR3 region is CAWSPPDRSQEKLFF. In nucleotides, the CDR3 is TGTGCCTGGAGTCCTCCGGACCGCTCCCAGGAAAAACTGTTTTTT.

The V and J genes are TRBV10-2 and TRBJ1-1; 7 bases map to TRBD1. Per germline, CDR1 WSHSY and CDR2 SAAADI. The CDR3 has 13 amino acids. The junction had 7 bases not matched to a gene; V was cut back by 8 bases and J by 4 bases. CDR3 sequence (DNA): TGCGCCAGCCGACAGGGTTTGAGCACTGAAGCTTTCTTT. Residues: CASRQGLSTEAFF.

This clone is deemed medium-sized. The J gene is TRBJ2-7, the V gene TRBV27; TRBD1 matches 7 bases. V gave up 5 bases and J gave up 3 bases; unmatched junction bases: 4. This CDR3 contains 13 residues. CDR1 and CDR2 (germline): MNHEY, SMNVEV (reference sequence). The CDR3, as DNA: TGTGCCAGCAGTCAGGGACAGTACTACGAGCAGTACTTC. It is translated as CASSQGQYYEQYF.

The chain is built from TRBV6-5 and TRBJ1-4; D unclear. Germline values: CDR1 MNHEY, CDR2 SVGAGI. The CDR3 contains 13 residues. V lost 8 bases and J 5 bases, leaving 12 bases between the germline ends. CDR3 bases: TGTGCCAGCGGCTTCTCTAGGAATGAAAAACTGTTTTTT. It translates to CASGFSRNEKLFF.

The chain couples TRBV28 to TRBJ1-1; D remains ambiguous. The CDR3 consists of 11 residues. Trimming took off 4 bases at V and 8 bases at J, with 8 bases between the two ends. The germline gives CDR1 MDHEN, CDR2 SYDVKM. The CDR3 reads CASSYIREAFF. In DNA, the CDR3 is TGTGCCAGCAGTTATATCCGGGAAGCTTTCTTT.

The chain couples TRBV24-1 to TRBJ1-2; D remains unclear. CDR1 is KGHDR and CDR2 is SFDVKD in the germline V gene. The CDR3 totals 13 residues. The V end lost 5 bases, the J end lost 0 bases, and 6 bases lay between the germline ends. CDR3: CATSGSTNYGYTF. The CDR3 coding sequence is TGTGCCACCAGTGGTAGTACTAACTATGGCTACACCTTC.

This rearrangement joins TRBV11-2 to TRBJ2-7, with D possibly being TRBD2 (5 bases). CDR1 is SGHAT and CDR2 is FQNNGV in the germline V gene. With 5 bases removed from V and 3 bases from J, the gap between germline ends came to 20 bases. The CDR3 is made up of 16 amino acids. The CDR3 loop is CASSNTRSGPLYEQYF. CDR3 DNA sequence: TGTGCCAGCAGCAACACCCGGAGCGGCCCTCTCTACGAGCAGTACTTC.

A few counts support this clone. The J gene is TRBJ1-1, the V gene TRBV9; D gene ambiguous. This CDR3 comprises 13 residues. The ends were cut back, 3 bases at V and 3 bases at J, with 9 bases in the middle. The germline gives CDR1 SGDLS, CDR2 YYNGEE. The CDR3 is CASSGLGDTEAFF. The CDR3, as DNA: TGTGCCAGCAGCGGGCTGGGTGACACTGAAGCTTTCTTT.

The V gene is TRBV27, the J gene TRBJ1-6; TRBD1 might be the D (5 bases). Trimming stripped 5 bases from V and 0 bases from J, with 23 bases between. Germline lookup yields CDR1 MNHEY and CDR2 SMNVEV (reference sequence). CDR3 length: 20 residues. CDR3: CASSAKRFGAGPSYNSPLHF. CDR3 DNA: TGTGCCAGCAGTGCCAAGCGATTTGGGGCAGGGCCCTCCTATAATTCACCCCTCCACTTT.

V is TRBV30 and J is TRBJ2-7; 9 bases align to TRBD2. Losses at the gene ends were 0 bases for V and 1 base for J; bases not matched to a gene: 7. The CDR3 consists of 16 residues. Germline V lookup: CDR1 GTSNPN, CDR2 SVGIG (reference sequence). The CDR3 sequence: CAWSVPAGGRSYEQYF. CDR3 sequence (DNA): TGTGCCTGGAGTGTTCCAGCGGGAGGTCGGTCCTACGAGCAGTACTTC.

This rearrangement joins TRBV7-2 to TRBJ2-5, with TRBD2 as a possible D gene (6 bases). The germline V and J ends were trimmed by 5 bases and 5 bases, with 15 bases remaining between them. CDR3 length: 14 residues. Germline-derived CDR1 and CDR2 are SGHTA and FQGNSA. CDR3: CASSPRRGKETQYF. CDR3 in DNA: TGTGCCAGCAGCCCTCGCCGGGGGAAGGAGACCCAGTACTTC.

The chain recombines TRBV7-3 with TRBJ2-2; no firm D call. CDR1 and CDR2 (germline): SGHTA, FQGTGA. The CDR3 length is 15 residues. Trimming shortened V by 0 bases and J by 0 bases, and 5 bases separated the two germline ends. In DNA, the CDR3 is TGTGCCAGCAGCTTAACTATCGCGAACACCGGGGAGCTGTTTTTT. This codes for CASSLTIANTGELFF.

This rearrangement joins TRBV7-2 to TRBJ2-2, with D unclear. V lost 4 bases and J lost 6, with 12 bases in between. Germline V gene lookup returns CDR1 SGHTA and CDR2 FQGNSA. The CDR3 sequence is 14 residues long. The CDR3 DNA reads TGTGCCAGCAGCTGGGGAACCCGAGCCGGGGAGCTGTTTTTT. This sequence encodes CASSWGTRAGELFF.

The chain uses TRBV19 and TRBJ1-3; D remains unclear. CDR3 length: 14 residues. Germline CDR1 reads LNHDA; CDR2 reads SQIVND (reference sequence). V was clipped by 3 bases and J by 4 bases, with 10 bases between them. This chain's CDR3 is CASSIVDLGNTIYF. CDR3 DNA: TGTGCCAGTAGTATCGTGGATTTAGGAAACACCATATATTTT.

This clone has just one count. The gene calls are TRBV9 and TRBJ2-2; TRBD2 might be the D (5 bases). CDR3 length equals 15 residues. The germline V and J ends were trimmed by 4 bases and 5 bases, with 15 bases remaining between them. Per germline, CDR1 SGDLS and CDR2 YYNGEE. DNA for the CDR3: TGTGCCAGCAGCTTAAGACCCACTAGTACCGGGGAGCTGTTTTTT. This gives the protein CASSLRPTSTGELFF. Based on the CDR3 plus reference TRBV9 and TRBJ2-2, the full variable domain is DSGVTQTPKHLITATGQRVTLRCSPRSGDLSVYWYQQSLDQGLQFLIQYYNGEERAKGNILERFSAQQFPDLHSELNLSSLELGDSALYFCASSLRPTSTGELFFGEGSRLTVL.

The chain recombines TRBV10-3 with TRBJ2-2, with TRBD2 matching 9 bases. V lost 6 bases, J lost 7 bases, and 9 bases stayed unmatched. Germline assignment: CDR1 ENHRY and CDR2 SYGVKD. The CDR3 covers 15 residues. This chain's CDR3 is CAIRDGGGAVGELFF. CDR3 bases: TGTGCCATCAGGGACGGCGGGGGGGCCGTCGGGGAGCTGTTTTTT.

The chain combines TRBV19 with TRBJ2-3, with D unclear. The germline gives CDR1 LNHDA, CDR2 SQIVND (reference sequence). V lost 1 base, J lost 0 bases, and 11 bases lay in between. CDR3 length: 16 amino acids. The CDR3 region is CASSIVFLSSTDTQYF. CDR3 nucleotides: TGTGCCAGTAGTATAGTTTTTCTATCTAGCACAGATACGCAGTATTTT. The entire variable domain, with the rest obtained from reference TRBV19 and TRBJ2-3, is as follows: DGGITQSPKYLFRKEGQNVTLSCEQNLNHDAMYWYRQDPGQGLRLIYYSQIVNDFQKGDIAEGYSVSREKKESFPLTVTSAQKNPTAFYLCASSIVFLSSTDTQYFGPGTRLTVL.